Listed below are T cell receptor beta chains from one sample, sequenced in a study of beta chain features in type 1 diabetes. Libraries were prepared by immunoSEQ multiplex PCR; TCRdb keeps only in-frame clonotypes and omits some of them. This sample has 310,000 or so clones, with under 8.5% found just once. Specimen: central memory CD4+ T cells from blood. Receptor source: a woman between 18 and 30 years old in good health. Each CDR3 is given with its conserved first and last residue. The D gene is left open where the match is weak. Some rows have no size entry. The others give once, few or many, or a class for an expanded clone.

v_call: TRBV18; clone_size: many; d_call: .; j_call: TRBJ1-1; cdr3_nt: TGTGCCAGCTCATCCGGGCCGAGCGCGGAAGCTTTCTTT; cdr3_aa: CASSSGPSAEAFF
v_call: TRBV6-5; clone_size: .; d_call: .; j_call: TRBJ2-7; cdr3_nt: TGTGCCAGCAGTTACTCTAACGGGGATCCGTACTTC; cdr3_aa: CASSYSNGDPYF
v_call: TRBV7-2; clone_size: .; d_call: .; j_call: TRBJ2-7; cdr3_nt: TGTGCCAGCAGCTTAGGGAGGGACAGAGGCTACGAGCAGTACTTC; cdr3_aa: CASSLGRDRGYEQYF
v_call: TRBV14; clone_size: .; d_call: TRBD1; j_call: TRBJ2-2; cdr3_nt: TGTGCCAGCAGCCCCCCCCGGGGACAGGGGCCCACCGGGGAGCTGTTTTTT; cdr3_aa: CASSPPRGQGPTGELFF
v_call: TRBV2; clone_size: few; d_call: .; j_call: TRBJ2-7; cdr3_nt: TGTGCCAGTGATAAACAGGGCTACGAGCAGTACTTC; cdr3_aa: CASDKQGYEQYF
v_call: TRBV7-2; clone_size: .; d_call: .; j_call: TRBJ2-5; cdr3_nt: TGTGCCAGCAGCGATCCCCCAAGACCGGGAAGTTACTTC; cdr3_aa: CASSDPPRPGSYF
v_call: TRBV14; clone_size: .; d_call: .; j_call: TRBJ2-6; cdr3_nt: TGTGCCAGCAGCCAGGGACGACCTGGGGCCAACGTCCTGACTTTC; cdr3_aa: CASSQGRPGANVLTF
v_call: TRBV10-3; clone_size: .; d_call: TRBD1; j_call: TRBJ1-4; cdr3_nt: TGTGCCATCAGCCCACAGGGGATGGGTGAAAAACTGTTTTTT; cdr3_aa: CAISPQGMGEKLFF
v_call: TRBV5-6; clone_size: .; d_call: TRBD2; j_call: TRBJ2-1; cdr3_nt: TGTGCCAGCAGCTTTATAGCGGGAAGCCATGAGCAGTTCTTC; cdr3_aa: CASSFIAGSHEQFF
v_call: TRBV10-1; clone_size: .; d_call: TRBD1; j_call: TRBJ2-4; cdr3_nt: TGCGCCAGCACCGGACGGACAGGGATCGCCAAAAACATTCAGTACTTC; cdr3_aa: CASTGRTGIAKNIQYF
v_call: TRBV5-1; clone_size: few; d_call: TRBD2; j_call: TRBJ2-2; cdr3_nt: TGCGCCAGCAGCTTTTCTAGCGGATACACCGGGGAGCTGTTTTTT; cdr3_aa: CASSFSSGYTGELFF
v_call: TRBV27; clone_size: .; d_call: .; j_call: TRBJ1-1; cdr3_nt: TGTGCCAGCAGAAATGAAGGCCAGGGGAAAGAGTGGATGAACACTGAAGCTTTCTTT; cdr3_aa: CASRNEGQGKEWMNTEAFF
v_call: TRBV6-5; clone_size: .; d_call: .; j_call: TRBJ2-1; cdr3_nt: TGTGCCAGCAGTCGGCAGGGCAATGAGCAGTTCTTC; cdr3_aa: CASSRQGNEQFF
v_call: TRBV27; clone_size: few; d_call: TRBD2; j_call: TRBJ2-7; cdr3_nt: TGTGCCAGCAGTTTAAGAATAGCGGGAGGGCCTAACGAGCAGTACTTC; cdr3_aa: CASSLRIAGGPNEQYF
v_call: TRBV10-1; clone_size: few; d_call: .; j_call: TRBJ2-6; cdr3_nt: TGCGCCAGCAGTGAGTCCCAGGTCGCAGTCTCTGGGGCCAACGTCCTGACTTTC; cdr3_aa: CASSESQVAVSGANVLTF
v_call: TRBV7-9; clone_size: few; d_call: .; j_call: TRBJ2-1; cdr3_nt: TGTGCCAGCAGCTTAGACGCAGGGGATGAGCAGTTCTTC; cdr3_aa: CASSLDAGDEQFF
v_call: TRBV13; clone_size: .; d_call: .; j_call: TRBJ1-1; cdr3_nt: TGTGCCAGCAGCGTACTTTTCACGAAGACTGAAGCTTTCTTT; cdr3_aa: CASSVLFTKTEAFF
v_call: TRBV4-2; clone_size: .; d_call: TRBD1; j_call: TRBJ1-1; cdr3_nt: TGTGCCAGCAGCCAGGGACAGGAGGCGAACACTGAAGCTTTCTTT; cdr3_aa: CASSQGQEANTEAFF
v_call: TRBV18; clone_size: few; d_call: .; j_call: TRBJ2-5; cdr3_nt: TGTGCCAGCGCAGAGGGCCTCAAGGAGACCCAGTACTTC; cdr3_aa: CASAEGLKETQYF
v_call: TRBV28; clone_size: .; d_call: .; j_call: TRBJ1-1; cdr3_nt: TGTGCCAGCAGCCTGGACAGTTACACTGAAGCTTTCTTT; cdr3_aa: CASSLDSYTEAFF
v_call: TRBV6-5; clone_size: many; d_call: .; j_call: TRBJ2-7; cdr3_nt: TGTGCCAGCAGTTACTCAGGGCGGCAGTACTTC; cdr3_aa: CASSYSGRQYF
v_call: TRBV4-2; clone_size: few; d_call: .; j_call: TRBJ2-1; cdr3_nt: TGTGCCAGCAGCCAGCGGGATGAGCAGTTCTTC; cdr3_aa: CASSQRDEQFF
v_call: TRBV5-5; clone_size: .; d_call: .; j_call: TRBJ2-7; cdr3_nt: TGTGCCAGCAGCTTGTCTCACACGGACTCCTACGAGCAGTACTTC; cdr3_aa: CASSLSHTDSYEQYF
v_call: TRBV4-2; clone_size: few; d_call: .; j_call: TRBJ2-1; cdr3_nt: TGTGCCAGCAGCCAAGATCCCGGGGGGCACAATGAGCAGTTCTTC; cdr3_aa: CASSQDPGGHNEQFF
v_call: TRBV28; clone_size: .; d_call: .; j_call: TRBJ1-5; cdr3_nt: TGTGCCAGCAGTTTTACGACGGGGGATCAGCCCCAGCATTTT; cdr3_aa: CASSFTTGDQPQHF
v_call: TRBV6-5; clone_size: .; d_call: TRBD1; j_call: TRBJ1-1; cdr3_nt: TGTGCCAGCAGCAGGCAGGGGGTTGAAGCTTTCTTT; cdr3_aa: CASSRQGVEAFF
v_call: TRBV5-1; clone_size: .; d_call: TRBD2; j_call: TRBJ2-1; cdr3_nt: TGCGCCAGCAGCTTGGCCGTCCAGGGGGCTAGCGGGAGGGCTAATGAGCAGTTCTTC; cdr3_aa: CASSLAVQGASGRANEQFF
v_call: TRBV7-3; clone_size: .; d_call: .; j_call: TRBJ1-2; cdr3_nt: TGTGCCAGCAGTTTAGCGGATCGGAGAGTACGCGGCTACACCTTC; cdr3_aa: CASSLADRRVRGYTF
v_call: TRBV10-3; clone_size: .; d_call: TRBD2; j_call: TRBJ2-2; cdr3_nt: TGTGCCATCAGTGAGGTTCGGGGGGTCACCGGGGAGCTGTTTTTT; cdr3_aa: CAISEVRGVTGELFF
v_call: TRBV23-1; clone_size: few; d_call: .; j_call: TRBJ2-1; cdr3_nt: TGCGCCAGCAGTCCTAAAGGAGGGGGGAACAATGAGCAGTTCTTC; cdr3_aa: CASSPKGGGNNEQFF
v_call: TRBV10-2; clone_size: .; d_call: TRBD1; j_call: TRBJ1-2; cdr3_nt: TGCGCCAGCACCGCGGGTGACAGGGCTGGTGGCTACACCTTC; cdr3_aa: CASTAGDRAGGYTF
v_call: TRBV27; clone_size: .; d_call: TRBD1; j_call: TRBJ2-3; cdr3_nt: TGTGCCAGCAGTTTATCAGGGGGCCGGGTAGATACGCAGTATTTT; cdr3_aa: CASSLSGGRVDTQYF
v_call: TRBV5-4; clone_size: few; d_call: TRBD2; j_call: TRBJ2-1; cdr3_nt: TGTGCCAGCAGCTTCCAGAGCGGGAGGGGCAATGAGCAGTTCTTC; cdr3_aa: CASSFQSGRGNEQFF